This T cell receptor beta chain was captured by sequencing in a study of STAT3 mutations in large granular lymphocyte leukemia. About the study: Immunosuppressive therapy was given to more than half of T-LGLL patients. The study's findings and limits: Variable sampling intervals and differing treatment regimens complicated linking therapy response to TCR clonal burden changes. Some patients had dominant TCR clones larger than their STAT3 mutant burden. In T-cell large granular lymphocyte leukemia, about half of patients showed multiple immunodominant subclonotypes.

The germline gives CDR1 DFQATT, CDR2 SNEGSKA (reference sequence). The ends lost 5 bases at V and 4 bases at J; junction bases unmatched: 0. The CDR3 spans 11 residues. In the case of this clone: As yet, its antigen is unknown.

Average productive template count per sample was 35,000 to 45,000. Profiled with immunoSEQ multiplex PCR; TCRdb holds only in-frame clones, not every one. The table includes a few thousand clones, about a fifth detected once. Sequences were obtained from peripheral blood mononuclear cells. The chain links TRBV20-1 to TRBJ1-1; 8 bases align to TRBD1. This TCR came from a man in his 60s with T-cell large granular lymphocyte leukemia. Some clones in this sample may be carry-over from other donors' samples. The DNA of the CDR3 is TGCAGTGCTGACAGGGGCACTGAAGCTTTCTTT. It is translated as CSADRGTEAFF.